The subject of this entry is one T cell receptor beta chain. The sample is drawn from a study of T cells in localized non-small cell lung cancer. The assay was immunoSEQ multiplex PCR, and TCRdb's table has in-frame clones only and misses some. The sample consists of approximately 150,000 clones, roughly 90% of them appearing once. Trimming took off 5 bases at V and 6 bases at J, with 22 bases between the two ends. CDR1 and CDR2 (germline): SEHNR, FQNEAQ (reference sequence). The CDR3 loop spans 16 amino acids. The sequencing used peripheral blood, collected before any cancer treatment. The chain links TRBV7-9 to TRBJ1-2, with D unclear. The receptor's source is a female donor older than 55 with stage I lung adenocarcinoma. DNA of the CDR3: TGTGCCAGCAGCCCAGGCCGGCCTATCTTGGTGGATGGCTACACCTTC. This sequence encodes CASSPGRPILVDGYTF.